Included here is one T cell receptor (beta chain) sequence, with context. The target of this receptor is not known. Base-call qualities are not available, and no considerably larger clone is one nucleotide away. This specimen belongs to a study of PD-1 blockade in mismatch repair-deficient tumors (dated by TCRdb to the late 2010s). The study in broad terms: Between late 2013 and 2016, the trial enrolled around 86 consecutive patients with around twelve mismatch repair-deficient cancer types, every one of whom had been previously treated and was progressing. Deep sequencing of TCR CDR3 regions was used to track tumor-associated T cell clones in peripheral blood of patients responding to PD-1 blockade.

V has 4 bases trimmed and J has 4 bases trimmed; junction bases matching no gene number 6. The CDR3 measures 14 amino acids from cysteine to phenylalanine. Only the CDR3 DNA stays, 42 bases, in frame from base 1. Taken from the germline V gene, the CDR1 and CDR2 loops are MGHDK and SYGVNS. For each enrolled patient, mismatch repair deficiency was established using either polymerase chain reaction or immunohistochemistry. A few patients who responded to pembrolizumab therapy underwent TCR sequencing. The phase II trial prospectively evaluated PD-1 blockade with pembrolizumab in advanced mismatch repair-deficient cancers, independent of tissue of origin. Peripheral blood T cell samples were gathered serially, both before PD-1 blockade started and at multiple time points afterward. Blood sampling time points were reported as weeks after the first dose of pembrolizumab. Receptors were amplified or captured by the immunoSEQ multiplex PCR assay. TCRdb limited this immuneACCESS table to in-frame rearrangements with V and J called. A share of clones is missing; checked studies link under half to unresolved V genes, and the rest is unexplained. This sample comprises 12,000 to 15,000 clones, approximately 82% of them detected only once. Together, the top ten hold over 1.5% of the sample.

Results the study describes overall, beyond this receptor: Clones residing in the tumor, which were often undetectable in blood before treatment, expanded quickly after pembrolizumab and then contracted, generally before radiologic responses.

The chain was built from TRBV25-1 and TRBJ1-1, and TRBD1 aligns with 7 junction nucleotides. Sequenced here: PBMCs, sampled approximately 14 weeks after starting pembrolizumab. The TCR was taken from an adult with mismatch repair-deficient cancer. This receptor has the CDR3 CASSAFRDSTEAFF. In nucleotides, the sequence is TGTGCCAGCAGTGCATTCCGGGACAGCACTGAAGCTTTCTTT.